This TCR beta chain was profiled in a study of early T cells in non-severe SARS-CoV-2 infection. Looking at the study overall: Sequencing of unsorted whole blood was done on bulk RNA, leaving chains unpaired. Study-wide results and limits: Reliance on VDJdb matching favored anti-spike CD8 responses; private and CD4 specificities were missed.

Individual cDNA molecules each received unique molecular identifiers attached to them. A single record per CDR3 protein comes from TCRdb applying MiXCR to the 5' RACE reads. The table includes 90,000 to 130,000 distinct CDR3 sequences, over 10% detected once. V shed 2 bases and J shed 7 bases, with 11 bases lying between them. Germline CDR1 reads MNHNS; CDR2 reads SASEGT. The CDR3 has 13 amino acids. The sample holds a few counts of this clonotype. Its target is unknown. Sequenced material: whole blood. The rearrangement joins TRBV6-1 to TRBJ1-1; D uncertain. The sequence derives from an adult who was a healthcare worker with PCR-confirmed SARS-CoV-2 infection or an uninfected control (not recorded which). The CDR3 here is CASSEKGLNEAFF. Written as DNA, the CDR3 is TGTGCCAGCAGTGAAAAGGGCTTAAATGAAGCTTTCTTT.